This is a list of T cell receptor beta chains from one sample in a study of radiotherapy plus CTLA-4 blockade in lung cancer. The assay was immunoSEQ multiplex PCR, and TCRdb's table has in-frame clones only and misses some. In the table there are more than 65,000 clones, roughly 87% of which are singletons. The specimen was peripheral blood, collected from a patient treated with radiotherapy plus ipilimumab. Source of these receptors: a human donor with non-small cell lung cancer who had stable disease on radiotherapy plus ipilimumab. Each CDR3 is given with its conserved first and last residue. The D gene is left open where the match is weak.

d_call v_call cdr3_aa
TRBD2 TRBV19 CASSGVAGVEEQYF
- TRBV11-2 CASRPLGARGYTF
- TRBV9 CASSVADFSPLHF
- TRBV28 CASSLLQPPLHF
TRBD2 TRBV11-2 CASSLGLAGDEQYF
- TRBV7-9 CASSLGAGPTNEKLFF
- TRBV18 CASSQGYPDTQYF
TRBD1 TRBV6-1 CASSEVVDQGQNNEQFF
- TRBV7-8 CASGLQDYEQYF
- TRBV12-5 CASGLGPSFGNQPQHF
TRBD1 TRBV9 CASSVGAAGGGGQPQHF
- TRBV5-1 CASSLGFGGAYEQYF
TRBD1 TRBV27 CASSRQGSYEQYF
TRBD1 TRBV13 CASSLRTGNTEAFF
- TRBV7-7 CASRASGGAYETQYF
TRBD2 TRBV11-3 CASSPETSTNTGELFF
- TRBV28 CASSPPPRGLTEAFF
TRBD1 TRBV27 CASSLRDRVYNEQFF